The rows below give T cell receptor beta chains drawn from one sample of a study of OX40 agonist ivuxolimab in advanced cancers. Clones were sequenced by immunoSEQ multiplex PCR, and TCRdb holds only the in-frame ones, with some missing. The data show just over 90,000 clones, approximately 92% seen once. The sample in question was CD4+ or CD8+ T cells sorted from blood, obtained in a trial of the OX40 agonist ivuxolimab. The receptors come from an adult with an advanced solid tumor such as melanoma, head and neck, liver or kidney cancer. Both conserved end residues are part of each CDR3. The order of the fields is V gene, J gene, clone size, D gene, CDR3 protein, CDR3 DNA. D genes are given only for firm matches. Clone size is stated in some rows and not others, as once, few, many or a class when expanded.

TRBV6-1	TRBJ1-2	NA	NA	CAIDSAYGYTF	TGTGCCATTGACAGTGCCTATGGCTACACCTTC
TRBV12-5	TRBJ2-7	NA	NA	CASGYREFYEQYF	TGTGCTAGTGGTTACAGGGAGTTCTACGAGCAGTACTTC
TRBV7-6	TRBJ2-2	NA	NA	CASSTAGELFF	TGTGCCAGCAGTACGGCCGGGGAGCTGTTTTTT
TRBV5-6	TRBJ2-5	NA	TRBD2	CASSFGLAGGSETQYF	TGTGCCAGCAGCTTCGGACTAGCGGGGGGGTCGGAGACCCAGTACTTC
TRBV9	TRBJ2-1	NA	NA	CASSVGGIDNEQFF	TGTGCCAGCAGCGTAGGGGGCATAGACAATGAGCAGTTCTTC
TRBV27	TRBJ2-1	once	NA	CASSLDSSSYNEQFF	TGTGCCAGCAGTTTAGACTCTTCCTCCTACAATGAGCAGTTCTTC
TRBV27	TRBJ2-1	NA	NA	CASRTIGNEQFF	TGTGCCAGCAGAACGATAGGGAATGAGCAGTTCTTC
TRBV11-2	TRBJ1-2	NA	NA	CASSWVGNYGYTF	TGTGCCAGCAGTTGGGTGGGGAACTATGGCTACACCTTC
TRBV2	TRBJ2-4	NA	NA	CATGAGINIQYF	TGTGCCACGGGGGCAGGGATAAACATTCAGTACTTC
TRBV5-4	TRBJ2-5	NA	NA	CASTTPGLETQYF	TGTGCCTCCACAACTCCGGGACTGGAGACCCAGTACTTC
TRBV29-1	TRBJ1-1	NA	NA	CSVGGSNTEAFF	TGCAGCGTTGGCGGGTCCAACACTGAAGCTTTCTTT
TRBV2	TRBJ2-7	NA	NA	CASSGIGSYEQYF	TGTGCCAGCAGTGGAATAGGTTCCTACGAGCAGTACTTC
TRBV5-6	TRBJ1-4	NA	NA	CASSFDSGPREKLFF	TGTGCCAGCAGCTTTGATTCCGGCCCGCGGGAAAAACTGTTTTTT
TRBV7-2	TRBJ1-3	NA	TRBD1	CASSLVGGTGAWDTIYF	TGTGCCAGCAGCTTAGTGGGGGGAACAGGGGCATGGGACACCATATATTTT
TRBV5-6	TRBJ1-6	NA	NA	CASSSQGGSPLHF	TGTGCCAGCAGCTCACAGGGAGGATCACCCCTCCACTTT
TRBV4-1	TRBJ1-6	NA	TRBD1	CASSQHVPGQGSYSPLHF	TGCGCCAGCAGCCAACACGTCCCGGGACAGGGGTCGTATTCACCCCTCCACTTT
TRBV30	TRBJ1-2	NA	NA	CAWSDTAFYGYTF	TGTGCCTGGAGCGATACAGCATTCTATGGCTACACCTTC
TRBV27	TRBJ1-5	NA	NA	CASGRGSGQPQHF	TGTGCCAGTGGCCGTGGGTCGGGGCAGCCCCAGCATTTT
TRBV11-2	TRBJ2-1	NA	NA	CASSKHKGGSSYNEQFF	TGTGCCAGCAGCAAGCACAAAGGGGGGAGCTCCTACAATGAGCAGTTCTTC
TRBV13	TRBJ1-4	NA	TRBD1	CASSSTGTGAEKLFF	TGTGCCAGCAGCTCTACCGGGACAGGGGCCGAAAAACTGTTTTTT
TRBV5-4	TRBJ1-2	NA	NA	CASSRGRDYGYTF	TGTGCCAGCAGCCGGGGGCGGGATTATGGCTACACCTTC
TRBV9	TRBJ2-5	NA	NA	CASSAAGGQETQYF	TGTGCCAGCAGCGCGGCAGGGGGGCAGGAGACCCAGTACTTC
TRBV9	TRBJ2-3	NA	TRBD1	CASSVGGQDTDTQYF	TGTGCCAGCAGCGTAGGGGGACAGGACACAGATACGCAGTATTTT
TRBV27	TRBJ2-7	NA	TRBD2	CASSLRGSGRGGTLYEQYF	TGTGCCAGCAGTTTAAGAGGTAGCGGGAGAGGGGGCACGCTCTACGAGCAGTACTTC
TRBV10-2	TRBJ2-3	NA	NA	CASSSGGGTDTQYF	TGCGCCAGCAGCAGCGGAGGGGGCACAGATACGCAGTATTTT
TRBV29-1	TRBJ2-1	once	NA	CSVEDGSETNEQFF	TGCAGCGTTGAAGATGGTTCCGAGACAAATGAGCAGTTCTTC
TRBV5-4	TRBJ2-7	NA	TRBD1	CASSLPGQGRREQYF	TGTGCCAGCAGCCTCCCCGGACAGGGGAGACGCGAGCAGTACTTC
TRBV10-3	TRBJ2-3	NA	NA	CAISESSDGDTQYF	TGTGCCATCAGTGAGTCCTCGGACGGGGATACGCAGTATTTT
TRBV7-3	TRBJ2-1	NA	TRBD2	CASSRHLAGDNEQFF	TGTGCCAGCAGCCGTCATCTAGCGGGAGACAATGAGCAGTTCTTC
TRBV19	TRBJ2-7	few	TRBD1	CASSPGQAYEQYF	TGTGCCAGTAGTCCGGGACAGGCCTACGAGCAGTACTTC
TRBV19	TRBJ1-1	NA	TRBD1	CASGEWTGDMNTEAFF	TGTGCCAGTGGCGAATGGACAGGGGACATGAACACTGAAGCTTTCTTT
TRBV28	TRBJ2-1	once	NA	CASSFGLIREQFF	TGTGCCAGCAGTTTTGGCCTTATTAGAGAGCAGTTCTTC
TRBV5-6	TRBJ2-7	NA	TRBD1	CASSYGTESSYEQYF	TGTGCCAGCAGCTACGGGACAGAGAGCTCCTACGAGCAGTACTTC
TRBV2	TRBJ2-1	NA	NA	CASSEGQGSVPYNEQFF	TGTGCCAGCAGTGAAGGGCAGGGAAGCGTTCCCTACAATGAGCAGTTCTTC
TRBV29-1	TRBJ2-3	NA	NA	CSVEGGLAGAPDTQYF	TGCAGCGTTGAAGGGGGATTGGCAGGAGCCCCCGATACGCAGTATTTT
TRBV7-2	TRBJ2-1	NA	NA	CASSLTSGPSYNEQFF	TGTGCCAGCAGCTTAACCTCAGGGCCCTCCTACAATGAGCAGTTCTTC
TRBV5-8	TRBJ1-1	NA	NA	CASSLLVSMNTEAFF	TGTGCCAGCAGCCTATTGGTTAGCATGAACACTGAAGCTTTCTTT
TRBV2	TRBJ1-3	NA	NA	CASREAPGNTIYF	TGTGCCAGCAGAGAAGCCCCCGGAAACACCATATATTTT
TRBV11-2	TRBJ1-1	NA	NA	CASSRVVGGNTEAFF	TGTGCCAGCAGCCGCGTCGTGGGAGGGAACACTGAAGCTTTCTTT